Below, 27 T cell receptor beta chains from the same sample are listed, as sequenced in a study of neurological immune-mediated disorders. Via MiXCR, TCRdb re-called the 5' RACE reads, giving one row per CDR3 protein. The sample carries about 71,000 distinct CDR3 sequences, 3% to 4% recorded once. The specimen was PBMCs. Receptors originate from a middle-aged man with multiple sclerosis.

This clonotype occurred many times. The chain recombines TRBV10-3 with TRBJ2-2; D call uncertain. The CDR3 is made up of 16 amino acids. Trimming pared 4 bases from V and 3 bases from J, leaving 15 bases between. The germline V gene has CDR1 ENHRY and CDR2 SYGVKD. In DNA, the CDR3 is TGTGCCATCAGTGTATCCCAGCGAACCTACACCGGGGAGCTGTTTTTT. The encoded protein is CAISVSQRTYTGELFF.

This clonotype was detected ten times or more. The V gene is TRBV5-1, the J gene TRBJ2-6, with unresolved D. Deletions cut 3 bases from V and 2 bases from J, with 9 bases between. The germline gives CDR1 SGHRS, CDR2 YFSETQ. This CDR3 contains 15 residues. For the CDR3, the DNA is TGCGCCAGCAGCTCCATGTTGACTGGGGCCAACGTCCTGACTTTC. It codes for CASSSMLTGANVLTF.

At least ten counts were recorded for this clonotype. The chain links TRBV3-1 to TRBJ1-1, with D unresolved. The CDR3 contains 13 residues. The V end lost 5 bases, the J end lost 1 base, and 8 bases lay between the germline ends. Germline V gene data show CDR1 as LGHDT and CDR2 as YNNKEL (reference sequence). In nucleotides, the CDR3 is TGTGCCAGCAGCTCCACCCGGAACACTGAAGCTTTCTTT. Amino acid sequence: CASSSTRNTEAFF.

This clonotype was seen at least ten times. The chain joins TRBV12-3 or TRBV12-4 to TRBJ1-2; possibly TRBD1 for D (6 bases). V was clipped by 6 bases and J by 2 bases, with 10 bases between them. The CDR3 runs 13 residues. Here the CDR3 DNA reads TGTGCCAGCAGGCCTACAGGGAACTATGGCTACACCTTC. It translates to CASRPTGNYGYTF.

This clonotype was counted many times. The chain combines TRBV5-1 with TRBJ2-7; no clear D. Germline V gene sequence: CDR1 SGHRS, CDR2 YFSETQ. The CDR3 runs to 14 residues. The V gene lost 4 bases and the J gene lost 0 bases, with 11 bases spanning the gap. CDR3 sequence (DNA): TGCGCCAGCAGCCTGGGTTTTAGCTCCTACGAGCAGTACTTC. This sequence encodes CASSLGFSSYEQYF.

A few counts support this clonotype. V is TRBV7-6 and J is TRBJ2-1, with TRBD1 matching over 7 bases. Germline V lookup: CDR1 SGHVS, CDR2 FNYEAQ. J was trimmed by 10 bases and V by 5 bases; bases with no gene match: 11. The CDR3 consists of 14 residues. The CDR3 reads CASSPGAGGLEQFF. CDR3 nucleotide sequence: TGTGCCAGCAGCCCAGGGGCAGGGGGTTTGGAGCAGTTCTTC. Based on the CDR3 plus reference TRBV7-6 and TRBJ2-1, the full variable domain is GAGVSQSPRYKVTKRGQDVALRCDPISGHVSLYWYRQALGQGPEFLTYFNYEAQQDKSGLPNDRFSAERPEGSISTLTIQRTEQRDSAMYRCASSPGAGGLEQFFGPGTRLTVL.

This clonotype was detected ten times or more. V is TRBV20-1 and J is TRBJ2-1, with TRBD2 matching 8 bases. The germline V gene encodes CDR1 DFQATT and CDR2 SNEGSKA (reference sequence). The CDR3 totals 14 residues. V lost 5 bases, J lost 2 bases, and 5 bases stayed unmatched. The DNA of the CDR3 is TGCAGTGCTCCGGGACTAGGGGCCTACAATGAGCAGTTCTTC. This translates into CSAPGLGAYNEQFF.

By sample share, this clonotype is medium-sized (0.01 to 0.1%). DNA for the CDR3: TGTGCCAGCAGTTTTCAGGGGGCTAACTATGGCTACACCTTC. Its protein is CASSFQGANYGYTF. J is TRBJ1-2 and V is TRBV12-3 or TRBV12-4; the match to TRBD1 covers 7 bases. The CDR3 spans 14 residues. V dropped 3 bases and J dropped 0; count of bases not matched to a gene: 1.

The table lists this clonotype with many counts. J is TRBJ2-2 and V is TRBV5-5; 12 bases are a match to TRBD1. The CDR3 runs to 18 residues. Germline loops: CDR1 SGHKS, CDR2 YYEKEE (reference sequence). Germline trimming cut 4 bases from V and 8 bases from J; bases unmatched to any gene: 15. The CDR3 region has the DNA TGTGCCAGCAGCCCCCACCTCCGGGACAGGGGGCTTTTGGGGGAGCTGTTTTTT. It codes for CASSPHLRDRGLLGELFF.

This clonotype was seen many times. Here the CDR3 reads CASSDWGRSSYEQYF. CDR3 coding DNA: TGTGCCAGCAGTGATTGGGGACGGAGCTCCTACGAGCAGTACTTC. V is TRBV25-1 and J is TRBJ2-7; D is tentatively TRBD1 or TRBD2 (5 bases each). CDR1 and CDR2 from the germline V gene are MGHDK and SYGVNS. This CDR3 spans 15 amino acids. Trimming left V 3 bases short and J 0 bases short, with 12 bases between.

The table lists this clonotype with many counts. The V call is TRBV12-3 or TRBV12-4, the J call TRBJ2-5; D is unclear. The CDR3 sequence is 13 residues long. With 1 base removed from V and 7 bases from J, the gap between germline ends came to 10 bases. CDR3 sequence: CASSLVLFATQYF. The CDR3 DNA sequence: TGTGCCAGCAGTTTAGTTCTTTTCGCGACCCAGTACTTC.

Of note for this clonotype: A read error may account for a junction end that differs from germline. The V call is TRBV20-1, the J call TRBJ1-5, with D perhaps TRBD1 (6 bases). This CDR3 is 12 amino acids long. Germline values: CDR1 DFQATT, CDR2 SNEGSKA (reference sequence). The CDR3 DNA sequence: TGCAGTGCTGCAGGGGCTGATAAGACCCAGAATTTT. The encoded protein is CSAAGADKTQNF.

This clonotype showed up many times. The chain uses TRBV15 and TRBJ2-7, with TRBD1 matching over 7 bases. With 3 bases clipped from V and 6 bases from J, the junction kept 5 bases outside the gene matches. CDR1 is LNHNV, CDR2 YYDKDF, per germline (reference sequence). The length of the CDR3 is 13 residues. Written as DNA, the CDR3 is TGTGCCACCAGCAGGGGAAACAGGGGCGAGCAGTACTTC. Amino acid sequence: CATSRGNRGEQYF.

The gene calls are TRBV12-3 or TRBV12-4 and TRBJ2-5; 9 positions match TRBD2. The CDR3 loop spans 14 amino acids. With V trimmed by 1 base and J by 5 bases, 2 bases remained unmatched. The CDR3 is CASSLGTSAETQYF. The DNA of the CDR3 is TGTGCCAGCAGTTTAGGGACTAGCGCGGAGACCCAGTACTTC.

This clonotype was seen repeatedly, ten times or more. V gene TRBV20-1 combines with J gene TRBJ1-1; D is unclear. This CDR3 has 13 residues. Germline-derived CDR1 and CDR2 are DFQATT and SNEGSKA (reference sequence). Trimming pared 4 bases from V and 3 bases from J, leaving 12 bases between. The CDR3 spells CSANYRLYTEAFF. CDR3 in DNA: TGCAGTGCTAATTACCGATTGTACACTGAAGCTTTCTTT.

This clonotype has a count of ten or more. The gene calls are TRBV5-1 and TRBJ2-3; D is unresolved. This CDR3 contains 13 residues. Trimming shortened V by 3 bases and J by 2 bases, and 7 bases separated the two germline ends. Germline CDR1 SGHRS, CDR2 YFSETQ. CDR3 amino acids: CASSSSPTDTQYF. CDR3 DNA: TGCGCCAGCAGCTCTTCTCCCACAGATACGCAGTATTTT. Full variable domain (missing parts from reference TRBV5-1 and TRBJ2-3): KAGVTQTPRYLIKTRGQQVTLSCSPISGHRSVSWYQQTPGQGLQFLFEYFSETQRNKGNFPGRFSGRQFSNSRSEMNVSTLELGDSALYLCASSSSPTDTQYFGPGTRLTVL.

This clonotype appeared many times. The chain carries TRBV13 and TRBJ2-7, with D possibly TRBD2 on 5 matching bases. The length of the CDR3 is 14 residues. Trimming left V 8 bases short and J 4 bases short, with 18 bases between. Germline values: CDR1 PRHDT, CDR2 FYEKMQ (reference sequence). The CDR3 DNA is TGTGCCAGCGCCAGGAGGACCGGGCGATACGAGCAGTACTTC. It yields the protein CASARRTGRYEQYF.

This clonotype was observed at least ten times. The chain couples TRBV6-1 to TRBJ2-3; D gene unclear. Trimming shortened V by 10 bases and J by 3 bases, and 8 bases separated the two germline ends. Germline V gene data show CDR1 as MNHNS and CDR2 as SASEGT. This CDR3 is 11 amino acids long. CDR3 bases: TGTGCCACCGCTCCTACAGATACGCAGTATTTT. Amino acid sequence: CATAPTDTQYF.

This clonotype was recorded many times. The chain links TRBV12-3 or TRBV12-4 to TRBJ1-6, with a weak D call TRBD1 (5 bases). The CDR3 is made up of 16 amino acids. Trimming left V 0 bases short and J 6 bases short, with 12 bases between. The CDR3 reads CASSLAGGAVNSPLHF. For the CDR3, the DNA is TGTGCCAGCAGTTTAGCGGGAGGGGCCGTTAATTCACCCCTCCACTTT.

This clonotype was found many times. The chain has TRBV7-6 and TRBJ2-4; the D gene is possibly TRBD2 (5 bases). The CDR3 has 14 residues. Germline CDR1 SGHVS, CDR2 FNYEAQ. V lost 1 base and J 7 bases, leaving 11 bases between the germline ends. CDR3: CASSLGGSANIQYF. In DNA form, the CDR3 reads TGTGCCAGCAGCTTAGGCGGTAGCGCGAACATTCAGTACTTC.

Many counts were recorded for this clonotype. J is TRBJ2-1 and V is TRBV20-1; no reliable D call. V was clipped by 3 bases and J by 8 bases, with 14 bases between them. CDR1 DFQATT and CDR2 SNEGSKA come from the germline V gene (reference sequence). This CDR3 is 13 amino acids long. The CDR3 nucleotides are TGCAGTGCTAGGCCCTTTAGGGTGTATGAGCAGTTCTTC. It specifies CSARPFRVYEQFF.

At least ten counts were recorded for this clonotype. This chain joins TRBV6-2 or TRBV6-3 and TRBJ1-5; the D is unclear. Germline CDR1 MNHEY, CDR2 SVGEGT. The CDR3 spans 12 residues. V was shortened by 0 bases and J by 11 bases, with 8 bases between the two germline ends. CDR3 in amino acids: CASSYSPWAQHF. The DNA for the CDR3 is TGTGCCAGCAGTTACTCGCCCTGGGCCCAGCATTTT.

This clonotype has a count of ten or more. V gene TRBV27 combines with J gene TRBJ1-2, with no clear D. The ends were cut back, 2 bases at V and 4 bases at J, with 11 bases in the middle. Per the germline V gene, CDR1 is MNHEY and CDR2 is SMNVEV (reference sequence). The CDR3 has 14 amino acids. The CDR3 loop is CASSLTSPSYGYTF. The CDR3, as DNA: TGTGCCAGCAGTTTAACCTCTCCGAGCTATGGCTACACCTTC.

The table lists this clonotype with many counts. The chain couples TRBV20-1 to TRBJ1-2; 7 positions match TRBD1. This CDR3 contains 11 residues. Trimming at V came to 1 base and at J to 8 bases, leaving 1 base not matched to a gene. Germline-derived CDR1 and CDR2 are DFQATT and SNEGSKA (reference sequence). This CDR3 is CSARGDSGYTF. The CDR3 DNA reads TGCAGTGCTAGAGGGGACAGCGGCTACACCTTC.

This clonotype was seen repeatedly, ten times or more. The DNA of the CDR3 is TGCAGTGCGCCTGCGGACAGCGCCTACGAGCAGTACTTC. Amino acids: CSAPADSAYEQYF. The V call is TRBV20-1, the J call TRBJ2-7, with D perhaps TRBD1 (6 bases). Trimming removed 6 bases at V and 2 bases at J, with 14 bases between. The CDR3 is 13 amino acids. The V gene's germline CDR1 is DFQATT and CDR2 SNEGSKA (reference sequence).

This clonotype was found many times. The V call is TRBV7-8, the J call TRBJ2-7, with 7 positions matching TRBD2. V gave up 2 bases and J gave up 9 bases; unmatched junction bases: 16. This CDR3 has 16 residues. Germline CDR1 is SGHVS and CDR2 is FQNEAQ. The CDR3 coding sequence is TGTGCCAGCAGCTTAATGGAGTCTAGCGGTCCAATAGGGCAGTACTTC. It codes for CASSLMESSGPIGQYF.

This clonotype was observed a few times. As DNA, the CDR3 is TGTGCCAGCAGTCTTAAGCTTGGAAAGGGCCCAGATACGCAGTATTTT. Translated, it gives CASSLKLGKGPDTQYF. The genes are TRBV27 and TRBJ2-3; D is unclear. Between the trimmed V and J ends, which lost 5 bases and 4 bases, there was a span of 19 bases. Germline CDR1 is MNHEY and CDR2 is SMNVEV (reference sequence). The CDR3 is 16 residues long.